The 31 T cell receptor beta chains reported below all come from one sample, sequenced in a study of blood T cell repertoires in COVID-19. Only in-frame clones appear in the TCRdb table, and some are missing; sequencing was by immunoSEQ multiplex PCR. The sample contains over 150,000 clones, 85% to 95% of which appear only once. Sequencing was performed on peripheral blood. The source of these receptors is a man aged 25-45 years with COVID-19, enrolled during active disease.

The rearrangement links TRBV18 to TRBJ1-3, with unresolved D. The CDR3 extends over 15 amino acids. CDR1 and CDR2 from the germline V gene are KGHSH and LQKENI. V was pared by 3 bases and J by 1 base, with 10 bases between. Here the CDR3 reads CASSPLRDSGNTIYF. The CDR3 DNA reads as TGTGCCAGCTCACCCCTCCGAGATTCTGGAAACACCATATATTTT.

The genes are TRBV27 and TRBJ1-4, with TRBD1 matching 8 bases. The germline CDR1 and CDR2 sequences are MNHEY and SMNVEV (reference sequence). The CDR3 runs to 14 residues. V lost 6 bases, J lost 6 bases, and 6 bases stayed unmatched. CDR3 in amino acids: CASSPQGGDEKLFF. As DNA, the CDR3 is TGTGCCAGCAGCCCACAGGGGGGAGATGAAAAACTGTTTTTT.

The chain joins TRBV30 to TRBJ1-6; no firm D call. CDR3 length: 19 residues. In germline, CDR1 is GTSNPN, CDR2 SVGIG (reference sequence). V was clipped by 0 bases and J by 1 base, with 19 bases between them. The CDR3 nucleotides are TGTGCCTGGAGTGTAAACGGAAATGGAGGGCGGTCCTATAATTCACCCCTCCACTTT. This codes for CAWSVNGNGGRSYNSPLHF.

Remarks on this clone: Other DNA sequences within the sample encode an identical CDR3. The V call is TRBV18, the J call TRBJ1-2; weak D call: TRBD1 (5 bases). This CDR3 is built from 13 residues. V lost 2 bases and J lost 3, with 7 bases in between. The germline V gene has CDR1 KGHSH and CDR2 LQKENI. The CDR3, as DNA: TGTGCCAGCTCACCAGGAGGGGACTATGGCTACACCTTC. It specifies CASSPGGDYGYTF.

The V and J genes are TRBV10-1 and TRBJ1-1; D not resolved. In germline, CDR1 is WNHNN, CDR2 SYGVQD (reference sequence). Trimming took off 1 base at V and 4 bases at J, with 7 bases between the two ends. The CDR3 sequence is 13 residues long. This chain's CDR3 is CASSEFGGTEAFF. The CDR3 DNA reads TGCGCCAGCAGTGAGTTCGGCGGCACTGAAGCTTTCTTT.

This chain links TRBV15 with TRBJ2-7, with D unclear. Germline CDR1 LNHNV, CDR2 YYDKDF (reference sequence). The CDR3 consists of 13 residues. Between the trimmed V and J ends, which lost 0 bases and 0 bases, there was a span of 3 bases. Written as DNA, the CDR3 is TGTGCCACCAGCAGAGACCGCTCCTACGAGCAGTACTTC. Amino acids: CATSRDRSYEQYF.

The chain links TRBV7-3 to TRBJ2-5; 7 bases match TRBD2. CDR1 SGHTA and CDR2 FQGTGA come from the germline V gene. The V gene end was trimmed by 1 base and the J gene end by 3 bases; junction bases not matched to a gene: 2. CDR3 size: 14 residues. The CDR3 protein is CASSLNGGEETQYF. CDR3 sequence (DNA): TGTGCCAGCAGCTTAAATGGGGGGGAAGAGACCCAGTACTTC.

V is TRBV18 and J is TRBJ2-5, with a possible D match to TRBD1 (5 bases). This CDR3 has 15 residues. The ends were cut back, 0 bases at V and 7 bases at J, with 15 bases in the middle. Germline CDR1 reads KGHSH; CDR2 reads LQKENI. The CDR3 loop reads CASSPPDSAFGTQYF. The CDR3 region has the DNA TGTGCCAGCTCACCACCCGACAGCGCTTTCGGGACCCAGTACTTC.

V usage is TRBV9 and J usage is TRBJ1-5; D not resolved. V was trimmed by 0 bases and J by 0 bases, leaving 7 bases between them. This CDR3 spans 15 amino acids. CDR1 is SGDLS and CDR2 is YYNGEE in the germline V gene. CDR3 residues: CASSVGSDSNQPQHF. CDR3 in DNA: TGTGCCAGCAGCGTAGGCAGCGATAGCAATCAGCCCCAGCATTTT.

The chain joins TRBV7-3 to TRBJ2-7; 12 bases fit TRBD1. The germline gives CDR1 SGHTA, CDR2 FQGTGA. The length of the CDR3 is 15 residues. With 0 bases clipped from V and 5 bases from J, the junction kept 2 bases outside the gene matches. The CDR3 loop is CASSLTGQGADEQYF. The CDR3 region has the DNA TGTGCCAGCAGCTTAACGGGACAGGGGGCAGACGAGCAGTACTTC.

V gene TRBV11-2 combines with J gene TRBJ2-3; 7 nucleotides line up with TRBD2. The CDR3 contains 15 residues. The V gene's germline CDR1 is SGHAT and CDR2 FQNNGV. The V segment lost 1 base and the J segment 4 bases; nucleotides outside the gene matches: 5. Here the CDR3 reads CASSLVQGGSDTQYF. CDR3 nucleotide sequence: TGTGCCAGCAGCTTAGTCCAGGGAGGGTCAGATACGCAGTATTTT. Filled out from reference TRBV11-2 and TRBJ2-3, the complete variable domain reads EAGVAQSPRYKIIEKRQSVAFWCNPISGHATLYWYQQILGQGPKLLIQFQNNGVVDDSQLPKDRFSAERLKGVDSTLKIQPAKLEDSAVYLCASSLVQGGSDTQYFGPGTRLTVL.

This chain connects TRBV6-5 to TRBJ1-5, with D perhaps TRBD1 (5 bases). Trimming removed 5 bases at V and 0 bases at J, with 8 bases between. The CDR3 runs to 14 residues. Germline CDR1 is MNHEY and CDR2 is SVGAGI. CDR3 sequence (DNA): TGTGCCAGCAGTCAGGGTTATAGCAATCAGCCCCAGCATTTT. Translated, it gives CASSQGYSNQPQHF.

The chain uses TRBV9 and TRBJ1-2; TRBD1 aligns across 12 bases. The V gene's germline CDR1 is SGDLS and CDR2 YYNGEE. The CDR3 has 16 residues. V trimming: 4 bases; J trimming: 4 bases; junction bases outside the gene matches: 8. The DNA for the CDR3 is TGTGCCAGCAGCTCCCGGGACAGGGGGCATGTCTATGGCTACACCTTC. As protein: CASSSRDRGHVYGYTF.

The CDR3 here is CASTEGASHAYSPLHF. CDR3 bases: TGTGCCAGTACCGAAGGGGCGAGCCACGCTTATTCACCCCTCCACTTT. The chain combines TRBV19 with TRBJ1-6; a weak D match, TRBD1 (5 bases). V was clipped by 7 bases and J by 8 bases, with 21 bases between them. CDR1 LNHDA and CDR2 SQIVND come from the germline V gene (reference sequence). The CDR3 contains 16 residues.

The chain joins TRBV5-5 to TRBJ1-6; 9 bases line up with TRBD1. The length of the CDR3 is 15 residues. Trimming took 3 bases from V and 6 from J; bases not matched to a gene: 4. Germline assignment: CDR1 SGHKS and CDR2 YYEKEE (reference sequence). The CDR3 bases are TGTGCCAGCAGCTCGACAGGGGGTCCTAATTCACCCCTCCACTTT. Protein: CASSSTGGPNSPLHF.

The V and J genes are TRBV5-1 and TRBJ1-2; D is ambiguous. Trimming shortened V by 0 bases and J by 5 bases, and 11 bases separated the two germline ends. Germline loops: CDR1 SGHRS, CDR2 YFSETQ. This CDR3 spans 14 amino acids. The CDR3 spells CASSLEDGLYGYTF. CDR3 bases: TGCGCCAGCAGCTTGGAGGATGGGCTATATGGCTACACCTTC.

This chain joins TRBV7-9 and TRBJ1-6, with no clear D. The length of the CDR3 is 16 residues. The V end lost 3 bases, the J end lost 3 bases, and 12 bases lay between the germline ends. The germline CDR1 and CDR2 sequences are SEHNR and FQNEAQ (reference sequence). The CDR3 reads CASSLSGDFYNSPLHF. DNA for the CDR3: TGTGCCAGCAGCTTGTCGGGAGACTTCTATAATTCACCCCTCCACTTT. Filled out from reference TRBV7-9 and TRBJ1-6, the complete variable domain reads DTGVSQNPRHKITKRGQNVTFRCDPISEHNRLYWYRQTLGQGPEFLTYFQNEAQLEKSRLLSDRFSAERPKGSFSTLEIQRTEQGDSAMYLCASSLSGDFYNSPLHFGNGTRLTVT.

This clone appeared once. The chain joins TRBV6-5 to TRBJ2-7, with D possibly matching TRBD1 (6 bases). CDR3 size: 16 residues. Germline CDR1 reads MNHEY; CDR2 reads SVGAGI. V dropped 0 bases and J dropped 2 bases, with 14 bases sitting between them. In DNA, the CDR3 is TGTGCCAGCAGTTACTCTAGGGGGATAGGGGCCTACGAGCAGTACTTC. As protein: CASSYSRGIGAYEQYF.

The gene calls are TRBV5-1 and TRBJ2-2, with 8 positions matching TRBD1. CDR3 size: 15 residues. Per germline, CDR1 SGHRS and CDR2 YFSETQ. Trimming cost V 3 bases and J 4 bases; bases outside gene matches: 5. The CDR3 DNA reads TGCGCCAGCAGCTCAGGGGGCTCGAGCACCGGGGAGCTGTTTTTT. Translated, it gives CASSSGGSSTGELFF.

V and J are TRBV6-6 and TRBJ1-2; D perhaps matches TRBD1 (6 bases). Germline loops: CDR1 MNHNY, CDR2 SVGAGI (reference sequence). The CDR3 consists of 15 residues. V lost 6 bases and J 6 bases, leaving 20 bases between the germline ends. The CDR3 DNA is TGTGCCAGCAGGGGGGGGGCGGTTGGGTTGGATGGCTACACCTTC. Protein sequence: CASRGGAVGLDGYTF.

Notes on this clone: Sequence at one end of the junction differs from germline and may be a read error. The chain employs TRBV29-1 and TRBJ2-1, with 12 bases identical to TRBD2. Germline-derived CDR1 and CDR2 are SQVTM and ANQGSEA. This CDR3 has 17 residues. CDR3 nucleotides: TGCAGCGTCGAAGGTCTAGCGGGGGGGAGCTCCTACAATGAGCAGTTCTTC. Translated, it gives CSVEGLAGGSSYNEQFF.

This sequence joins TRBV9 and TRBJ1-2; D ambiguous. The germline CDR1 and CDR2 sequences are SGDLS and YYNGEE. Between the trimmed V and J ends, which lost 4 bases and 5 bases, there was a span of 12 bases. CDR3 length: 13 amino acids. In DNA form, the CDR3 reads TGTGCCAGCAGCCAGGAGGGCATTTATGGCTACACCTTC. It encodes CASSQEGIYGYTF.

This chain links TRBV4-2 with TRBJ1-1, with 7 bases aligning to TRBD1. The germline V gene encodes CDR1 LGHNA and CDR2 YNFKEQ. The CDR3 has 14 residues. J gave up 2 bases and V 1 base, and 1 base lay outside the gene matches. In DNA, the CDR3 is TGTGCCAGCAGCCAAGGGGACAGAAACACTGAAGCTTTCTTT. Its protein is CASSQGDRNTEAFF.

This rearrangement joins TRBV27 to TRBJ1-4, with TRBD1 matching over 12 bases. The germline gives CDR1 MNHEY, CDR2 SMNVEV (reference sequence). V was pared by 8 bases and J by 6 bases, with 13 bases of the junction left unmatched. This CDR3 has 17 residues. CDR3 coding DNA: TGTGCCAGCGGCCCCGGGACAGGGGGCGGGGGGGATGAAAAACTGTTTTTT. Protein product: CASGPGTGGGGDEKLFF.

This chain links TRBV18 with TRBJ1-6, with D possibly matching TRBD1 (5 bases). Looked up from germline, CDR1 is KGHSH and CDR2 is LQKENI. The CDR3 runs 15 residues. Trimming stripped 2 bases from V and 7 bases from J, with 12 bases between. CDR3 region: CASSPLQVGNSPLHF. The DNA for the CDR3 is TGTGCCAGCTCACCATTACAGGTCGGAAATTCACCCCTCCACTTT.

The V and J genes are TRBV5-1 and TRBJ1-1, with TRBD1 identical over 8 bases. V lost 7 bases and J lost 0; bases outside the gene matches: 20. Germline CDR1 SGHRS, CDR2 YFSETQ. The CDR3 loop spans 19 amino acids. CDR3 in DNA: TGCGCCAGCGCCCAGGGGGCACTCCGGGACAGGCGAATGAACACTGAAGCTTTCTTT. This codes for CASAQGALRDRRMNTEAFF.

The CDR3 DNA is TGTGCCAGCAGTGAAGATCCAGCGCCGGGTGTTTCACCCCTCCACTTT. Translated: CASSEDPAPGVSPLHF. The chain employs TRBV6-1 and TRBJ1-6, with D hard to call. Trimming left V 1 base short and J 9 bases short, with 16 bases between. Germline V gene data show CDR1 as MNHNS and CDR2 as SASEGT. The CDR3 extends over 16 amino acids.

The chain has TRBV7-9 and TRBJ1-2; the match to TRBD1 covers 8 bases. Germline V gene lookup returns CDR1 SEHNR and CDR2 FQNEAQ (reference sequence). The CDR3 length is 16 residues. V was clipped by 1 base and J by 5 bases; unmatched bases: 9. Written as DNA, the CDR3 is TGTGCCAGCAGCTTAGACCAGGGGGCCCGGGGATATGGCTACACCTTC. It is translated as CASSLDQGARGYGYTF.

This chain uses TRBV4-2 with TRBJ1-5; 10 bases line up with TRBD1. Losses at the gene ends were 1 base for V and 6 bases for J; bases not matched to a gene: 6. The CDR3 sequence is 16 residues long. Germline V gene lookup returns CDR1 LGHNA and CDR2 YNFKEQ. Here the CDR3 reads CASSQVGQGLVQPQHF. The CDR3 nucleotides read TGTGCCAGCAGCCAAGTGGGACAGGGGTTGGTTCAGCCCCAGCATTTT.

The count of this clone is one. The CDR3 protein is CASSSGTANYGYTF. CDR3 nucleotides: TGCGCCAGCAGCTCCGGGACAGCGAACTATGGCTACACCTTC. The chain links TRBV5-1 to TRBJ1-2; TRBD1 matches at 7 bases. With V trimmed by 3 bases and J by 2 bases, 4 bases remained unmatched. Germline lookup yields CDR1 SGHRS and CDR2 YFSETQ. The CDR3 covers 14 residues.

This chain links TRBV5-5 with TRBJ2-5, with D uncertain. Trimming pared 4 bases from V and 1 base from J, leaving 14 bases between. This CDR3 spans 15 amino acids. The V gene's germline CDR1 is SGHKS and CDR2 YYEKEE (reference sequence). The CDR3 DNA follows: TGTGCCAGCAGCCCGTTGGGCGTGATCCAAGAGACCCAGTACTTC. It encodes CASSPLGVIQETQYF.